Below, 25 T cell receptor beta chains from the same sample are listed, as sequenced in a study of blood T cell repertoires in COVID-19. The method was immunoSEQ multiplex PCR; TCRdb's version includes in-frame clones alone and lacks a portion of them. The sample gives 95,000 to 150,000 clones, more than 80% of which show up once; 3.2% is in the top ten. Sequenced material: peripheral blood. The receptors stem from a woman older than 75 with COVID-19, enrolled during active disease.

The chain recombines TRBV5-1 with TRBJ2-2; perhaps TRBD2 as D (5 bases). There are 16 residues in the CDR3. Germline lookup yields CDR1 SGHRS and CDR2 YFSETQ. Trimming pared 3 bases from V and 7 bases from J, leaving 19 bases between. In DNA form, the CDR3 reads TGCGCCAGCAGCTCCTCGGGGAGCATGGGAAACGGGGAGCTGTTTTTT. Translated: CASSSSGSMGNGELFF.

This clone was counted only a few times. The V and J genes are TRBV7-2 and TRBJ2-2; D unresolved. V gave up 5 bases and J gave up 5 bases, with 12 bases separating them. The CDR3 loop spans 14 amino acids. Germline V gene data show CDR1 as SGHTA and CDR2 as FQGNSA. The CDR3 sequence: CASSLPSSTGELFF. For the CDR3, the DNA is TGTGCCAGCAGCCTACCTTCGTCAACCGGGGAGCTGTTTTTT. The whole variable domain, filled in from reference TRBV7-2 and TRBJ2-2, reads GAGVSQSPSNKVTEKGKDVELRCDPISGHTALYWYRQSLGQGLEFLIYFQGNSAPDKSGLPSDRFSAERTGGSVSTLTIQRTQQEDSAVYLCASSLPSSTGELFFGEGSRLTVL.

The J gene is TRBJ2-1, the V gene TRBV5-1; 11 nucleotides line up with TRBD1. J lost 8 bases, V lost 1 base, and 8 bases had no gene match. Germline CDR1 is SGHRS and CDR2 is YFSETQ. The CDR3 covers 16 residues. The CDR3 loop is CASSLWSGTGGYEQFF. The CDR3 nucleotides are TGCGCCAGCAGCTTGTGGTCCGGGACAGGGGGTTATGAGCAGTTCTTC. The full variable domain, in which reference TRBV5-1 and TRBJ2-1 provide the parts outside the CDR3, is KAGVTQTPRYLIKTRGQQVTLSCSPISGHRSVSWYQQTPGQGLQFLFEYFSETQRNKGNFPGRFSGRQFSNSRSEMNVSTLELGDSALYLCASSLWSGTGGYEQFFGPGTRLTVL.

V gene TRBV6-6 combines with J gene TRBJ2-1; D is perhaps TRBD2 (7 bases). V was pared by 6 bases and J by 8 bases, with 26 bases between. CDR1 MNHNY and CDR2 SVGAGI come from the germline V gene (reference sequence). This CDR3 region has 17 residues. The CDR3 coding sequence is TGTGCCAGCAGCCGAGCCCGGGGGGCTAACAGGGCGGATGAGCAGTTCTTC. Translated: CASSRARGANRADEQFF.

The chain couples TRBV4-3 to TRBJ1-2; maybe TRBD1 (6 bases). The CDR3 is made up of 17 amino acids. In germline, CDR1 is LGHNA, CDR2 YSLEER. Trimming stripped 0 bases from V and 5 bases from J, with 19 bases between. CDR3 bases: TGCGCCAGCAGCCAAGACGGTAGGACAGCACCGACGTATGGCTACACCTTC. This codes for CASSQDGRTAPTYGYTF.

This sequence joins TRBV5-1 and TRBJ2-3; tentative D call: TRBD2 (6 bases). The length of the CDR3 is 13 residues. Germline V gene data show CDR1 as SGHRS and CDR2 as YFSETQ. V was clipped by 5 bases and J by 0 bases, with 7 bases between them. The CDR3 loop reads CASRGTSTDTQYF. DNA of the CDR3: TGCGCCAGCAGAGGGACTAGCACAGATACGCAGTATTTT.

V and J are TRBV5-1 and TRBJ1-5, with no clear D. CDR3 size: 14 residues. CDR1 and CDR2 from the germline V gene are SGHRS and YFSETQ. V dropped 4 bases and J dropped 0 bases, with 8 bases sitting between them. The CDR3 spells CASSPSSSNQPQHF. CDR3 DNA: TGCGCCAGCAGCCCTTCTAGTAGCAATCAGCCCCAGCATTTT.

The rearrangement links TRBV13 to TRBJ2-3; 8 nucleotides match TRBD1. Germline CDR1 is PRHDT and CDR2 is FYEKMQ (reference sequence). The CDR3 extends over 15 amino acids. The V gene end was trimmed by 5 bases and the J gene end by 5 bases; junction bases not matched to a gene: 9. CDR3 sequence: CASSAGQGVLDTQYF. In DNA, the CDR3 is TGTGCCAGCAGCGCCGGACAGGGAGTTTTAGATACGCAGTATTTT.

The gene calls are TRBV28 and TRBJ1-1; no definite D call. The CDR3 is made up of 15 amino acids. V shed 6 bases and J shed 0 bases, with 14 bases lying between them. Germline V CDR1 and CDR2: MDHEN, SYDVKM. The DNA of the CDR3 is TGTGCCAGCAGCCCCCTCGGCGGTATGAACACTGAAGCTTTCTTT. This sequence encodes CASSPLGGMNTEAFF.

J is TRBJ2-5 and V is TRBV7-2, with TRBD1 matching 10 bases. Germline loops: CDR1 SGHTA, CDR2 FQGNSA. This CDR3 is 15 amino acids long. J was trimmed by 4 bases and V by 3 bases; bases with no gene match: 5. The chain's CDR3 is CASSFGQGEGETQYF. DNA of the CDR3: TGTGCCAGCAGCTTCGGACAGGGGGAGGGAGAGACCCAGTACTTC.

The CDR3 nucleotides are TGTGCCAGCATGGGGAGTGTCCCTGGAGAGCAGTTCTTC. It yields the protein CASMGSVPGEQFF. This chain links TRBV12-3 or TRBV12-4 with TRBJ2-1, with D perhaps TRBD2 (5 bases). The V gene lost 7 bases and the J gene lost 10 bases, with 17 bases spanning the gap. The CDR3 is 13 residues long.

The chain uses TRBV2 and TRBJ2-2, with D possibly matching TRBD2 (6 bases). The CDR3 spans 15 residues. The V and J ends lost 8 bases and 0 bases respectively, with 13 bases between them. Looked up from germline, CDR1 is SNHLY and CDR2 is FYNNEI. The CDR3 reads CASRMGGSNTGELFF. CDR3 in DNA: TGTGCCAGCCGGATGGGGGGATCGAACACCGGGGAGCTGTTTTTT.

The V gene is TRBV7-9, the J gene TRBJ2-7; the D is unclear. CDR1 and CDR2 from the germline V gene are SEHNR and FQNEAQ (reference sequence). This CDR3 region has 14 residues. Trimming took 1 base from V and 2 from J, leaving 9 bases between them. The DNA of the CDR3 is TGTGCCAGCAGCTTAGACGCGGCTACCTACGAGCAGTACTTC. The encoded protein is CASSLDAATYEQYF.

This clone appeared a few times. The chain is built from TRBV11-2 and TRBJ2-1; D gene unclear. The CDR3 is made up of 15 amino acids. V was cut by 1 base and J by 3 bases, with 10 bases left in between. From germline, CDR1 is SGHAT and CDR2 FQNNGV. The CDR3 nucleotides read TGTGCCAGCAGCTTAGGAGTCTTAGACTACAATGAGCAGTTCTTC. Amino acid sequence: CASSLGVLDYNEQFF.

On this clone: This CDR3 is also generated by other DNA sequences in the sample. The chain couples TRBV15 to TRBJ1-1; no definite D call. V lost 0 bases, J lost 1 base, and 3 bases lay in between. The CDR3 has 13 amino acids. Germline values: CDR1 LNHNV, CDR2 YYDKDF (reference sequence). CDR3 amino acids: CATSRDRNTEAFF. In DNA form, the CDR3 reads TGTGCCACCAGCAGAGACAGGAACACTGAAGCTTTCTTT.

The chain employs TRBV19 and TRBJ1-1; D is perhaps TRBD1 (6 bases). Germline loops: CDR1 LNHDA, CDR2 SQIVND (reference sequence). Trimming left V 8 bases short and J 10 bases short, with 14 bases between. The CDR3 spans 11 residues. The CDR3 sequence: CASRYRDRAFF. In DNA, the CDR3 is TGTGCCAGTCGATACAGGGATCGAGCTTTCTTT.

V gene TRBV2 combines with J gene TRBJ1-2, with D possibly matching TRBD1 (6 bases). This CDR3 comprises 13 residues. CDR1 SNHLY and CDR2 FYNNEI come from the germline V gene. Trimming removed 2 bases from V and 6 bases from J, with 10 bases in between. For the CDR3, the DNA is TGTGCCAGCAGTGAAACAGGGAGTGATGGCTACACCTTC. Amino acids: CASSETGSDGYTF.

With respect to this clone: In the same sample, other DNA sequences code for this CDR3. The chain recombines TRBV4-3 with TRBJ2-1; 12 bases map to TRBD2. V shed 3 bases, J shed 7 bases, and the junction held 4 bases outside the gene matches. Germline loops: CDR1 LGHNA, CDR2 YSLEER. This CDR3 region has 15 residues. CDR3 DNA: TGCGCCAGCAGCCAGGGACTAGCGGGTGTGAATGAGCAGTTCTTC. It yields the protein CASSQGLAGVNEQFF.

The genes are TRBV9 and TRBJ1-2, with 8 bases that match TRBD1. The V gene's germline CDR1 is SGDLS and CDR2 YYNGEE. The J segment lost 3 bases and the V segment lost 2 bases, leaving 6 bases of the junction unmatched. The length of the CDR3 is 15 residues. CDR3 amino acids: CASSVQGAQDYGYTF. Here the CDR3 DNA reads TGTGCCAGCAGCGTTCAGGGGGCGCAGGACTATGGCTACACCTTC.

This clone was counted between two and nine times. The chain employs TRBV7-2 and TRBJ1-2; D perhaps matches TRBD1 (6 bases). The germline gives CDR1 SGHTA, CDR2 FQGNSA. The CDR3 covers 14 residues. The V end was cut by 4 bases, the J end by 8 bases, with 17 bases between. The DNA for the CDR3 is TGTGCCAGCAGCTCCCAACCCTCAGGGGCCGGCTACACCTTC. Translated, it gives CASSSQPSGAGYTF.

Remarks on this clone: One junction end does not reproduce the germline sequence, and a read error may be involved. The V call is TRBV5-1, the J call TRBJ2-7; possibly TRBD1 for D (5 bases). Germline CDR1 is SGHRS and CDR2 is YFSETQ. This CDR3 is built from 15 residues. The CDR3 DNA sequence: TGCGCCAGCAGCCTAAGGACATCCTTTGGGTTCCACAGTAACTTC. Residues: CASSLRTSFGFHSNF.

CDR3 coding DNA: TGTGCCAGCAGGGATACAGGGGGCAACTATGGCTACACCTTC. This codes for CASRDTGGNYGYTF. This rearrangement joins TRBV6-5 to TRBJ1-2; 9 bases match TRBD1. There are 14 residues in the CDR3. Germline V lookup: CDR1 MNHEY, CDR2 SVGAGI. Trimming removed 6 bases from V and 2 bases from J; junction bases left unmatched: 4.

The genes are TRBV11-2 and TRBJ2-7; TRBD2 matches 12 bases. The germline CDR1 and CDR2 sequences are SGHAT and FQNNGV. This CDR3 contains 19 residues. J was trimmed by 0 bases and V by 2 bases; bases with no gene match: 11. The CDR3 sequence is CASSLQLAGGLISSYEQYF. In DNA, the CDR3 is TGTGCCAGCAGCTTACAACTAGCGGGAGGACTTATATCCTCCTACGAGCAGTACTTC.

V usage is TRBV7-9 and J usage is TRBJ1-1; TRBD1 agrees at 7 bases. The CDR3 loop spans 14 amino acids. J lost 1 base, V lost 3 bases, and 2 bases had no gene match. CDR1 and CDR2 from the germline V gene are SEHNR and FQNEAQ (reference sequence). CDR3 amino acids: CASSFGTANTEAFF. CDR3 nucleotide sequence: TGTGCCAGCAGCTTTGGGACAGCGAACACTGAAGCTTTCTTT.

The chain carries TRBV14 and TRBJ1-4, with unresolved D. The CDR3 is made up of 12 amino acids. V was trimmed by 0 bases and J by 10 bases, leaving 6 bases between them. Per the germline V gene, CDR1 is SGHDN and CDR2 is FVKESK. CDR3 nucleotide sequence: TGTGCCAGCAGCCAAGATCGTGTAAAACTGTTTTTT. It specifies CASSQDRVKLFF. Full variable domain (missing parts from reference TRBV14 and TRBJ1-4): EAGVTQFPSHSVIEKGQTVTLRCDPISGHDNLYWYRRVMGKEIKFLLHFVKESKQDESGMPNNRFLAERTGGTYSTLKVQPAELEDSGVYFCASSQDRVKLFFGSGTQLSVL.